This T cell receptor beta chain is from a study of T cells expressing NK-cell markers. Study-wide background: The TCR beta repertoires originated in sorted CD3+CD56+NKG2C+, CD3+CD56+NKG2C- and CD3+CD56-NKG2C+ T cells.

UMI-tagged 5'RACE template switching yielded the TCR beta cDNA. TCRdb processed the 5' RACE reads again and assigns one entry to each CDR3 protein, with no DNA. Its table records around 470,000 distinct CDR3 sequences. Study results and caveats: Six or seven donors showed dominant NKG2C+ clonotypes comprising roughly 1.0-7.5% of their CD8+ T cells. In four donors, dominant clonotypes made up roughly 25-60.1% of CD3+CD56-NKG2C+ cells.

About this clonotype: The antigen is undetermined.

CDR3 length: 12 amino acids. CDR1 is SGDLS and CDR2 is YYNGEE in the germline V gene. This rearrangement joins TRBV9 to TRBJ1-2. The TCR sequence derives from a woman aged 45-60 years in good health. Material for sequencing was blood T cells: a sorted CD56 or NKG2C T cell subset, CD4+ or CD8+ T cells, or bulk PBMC T cells (not recorded which). The CDR3: CASSLWTYGYTF.